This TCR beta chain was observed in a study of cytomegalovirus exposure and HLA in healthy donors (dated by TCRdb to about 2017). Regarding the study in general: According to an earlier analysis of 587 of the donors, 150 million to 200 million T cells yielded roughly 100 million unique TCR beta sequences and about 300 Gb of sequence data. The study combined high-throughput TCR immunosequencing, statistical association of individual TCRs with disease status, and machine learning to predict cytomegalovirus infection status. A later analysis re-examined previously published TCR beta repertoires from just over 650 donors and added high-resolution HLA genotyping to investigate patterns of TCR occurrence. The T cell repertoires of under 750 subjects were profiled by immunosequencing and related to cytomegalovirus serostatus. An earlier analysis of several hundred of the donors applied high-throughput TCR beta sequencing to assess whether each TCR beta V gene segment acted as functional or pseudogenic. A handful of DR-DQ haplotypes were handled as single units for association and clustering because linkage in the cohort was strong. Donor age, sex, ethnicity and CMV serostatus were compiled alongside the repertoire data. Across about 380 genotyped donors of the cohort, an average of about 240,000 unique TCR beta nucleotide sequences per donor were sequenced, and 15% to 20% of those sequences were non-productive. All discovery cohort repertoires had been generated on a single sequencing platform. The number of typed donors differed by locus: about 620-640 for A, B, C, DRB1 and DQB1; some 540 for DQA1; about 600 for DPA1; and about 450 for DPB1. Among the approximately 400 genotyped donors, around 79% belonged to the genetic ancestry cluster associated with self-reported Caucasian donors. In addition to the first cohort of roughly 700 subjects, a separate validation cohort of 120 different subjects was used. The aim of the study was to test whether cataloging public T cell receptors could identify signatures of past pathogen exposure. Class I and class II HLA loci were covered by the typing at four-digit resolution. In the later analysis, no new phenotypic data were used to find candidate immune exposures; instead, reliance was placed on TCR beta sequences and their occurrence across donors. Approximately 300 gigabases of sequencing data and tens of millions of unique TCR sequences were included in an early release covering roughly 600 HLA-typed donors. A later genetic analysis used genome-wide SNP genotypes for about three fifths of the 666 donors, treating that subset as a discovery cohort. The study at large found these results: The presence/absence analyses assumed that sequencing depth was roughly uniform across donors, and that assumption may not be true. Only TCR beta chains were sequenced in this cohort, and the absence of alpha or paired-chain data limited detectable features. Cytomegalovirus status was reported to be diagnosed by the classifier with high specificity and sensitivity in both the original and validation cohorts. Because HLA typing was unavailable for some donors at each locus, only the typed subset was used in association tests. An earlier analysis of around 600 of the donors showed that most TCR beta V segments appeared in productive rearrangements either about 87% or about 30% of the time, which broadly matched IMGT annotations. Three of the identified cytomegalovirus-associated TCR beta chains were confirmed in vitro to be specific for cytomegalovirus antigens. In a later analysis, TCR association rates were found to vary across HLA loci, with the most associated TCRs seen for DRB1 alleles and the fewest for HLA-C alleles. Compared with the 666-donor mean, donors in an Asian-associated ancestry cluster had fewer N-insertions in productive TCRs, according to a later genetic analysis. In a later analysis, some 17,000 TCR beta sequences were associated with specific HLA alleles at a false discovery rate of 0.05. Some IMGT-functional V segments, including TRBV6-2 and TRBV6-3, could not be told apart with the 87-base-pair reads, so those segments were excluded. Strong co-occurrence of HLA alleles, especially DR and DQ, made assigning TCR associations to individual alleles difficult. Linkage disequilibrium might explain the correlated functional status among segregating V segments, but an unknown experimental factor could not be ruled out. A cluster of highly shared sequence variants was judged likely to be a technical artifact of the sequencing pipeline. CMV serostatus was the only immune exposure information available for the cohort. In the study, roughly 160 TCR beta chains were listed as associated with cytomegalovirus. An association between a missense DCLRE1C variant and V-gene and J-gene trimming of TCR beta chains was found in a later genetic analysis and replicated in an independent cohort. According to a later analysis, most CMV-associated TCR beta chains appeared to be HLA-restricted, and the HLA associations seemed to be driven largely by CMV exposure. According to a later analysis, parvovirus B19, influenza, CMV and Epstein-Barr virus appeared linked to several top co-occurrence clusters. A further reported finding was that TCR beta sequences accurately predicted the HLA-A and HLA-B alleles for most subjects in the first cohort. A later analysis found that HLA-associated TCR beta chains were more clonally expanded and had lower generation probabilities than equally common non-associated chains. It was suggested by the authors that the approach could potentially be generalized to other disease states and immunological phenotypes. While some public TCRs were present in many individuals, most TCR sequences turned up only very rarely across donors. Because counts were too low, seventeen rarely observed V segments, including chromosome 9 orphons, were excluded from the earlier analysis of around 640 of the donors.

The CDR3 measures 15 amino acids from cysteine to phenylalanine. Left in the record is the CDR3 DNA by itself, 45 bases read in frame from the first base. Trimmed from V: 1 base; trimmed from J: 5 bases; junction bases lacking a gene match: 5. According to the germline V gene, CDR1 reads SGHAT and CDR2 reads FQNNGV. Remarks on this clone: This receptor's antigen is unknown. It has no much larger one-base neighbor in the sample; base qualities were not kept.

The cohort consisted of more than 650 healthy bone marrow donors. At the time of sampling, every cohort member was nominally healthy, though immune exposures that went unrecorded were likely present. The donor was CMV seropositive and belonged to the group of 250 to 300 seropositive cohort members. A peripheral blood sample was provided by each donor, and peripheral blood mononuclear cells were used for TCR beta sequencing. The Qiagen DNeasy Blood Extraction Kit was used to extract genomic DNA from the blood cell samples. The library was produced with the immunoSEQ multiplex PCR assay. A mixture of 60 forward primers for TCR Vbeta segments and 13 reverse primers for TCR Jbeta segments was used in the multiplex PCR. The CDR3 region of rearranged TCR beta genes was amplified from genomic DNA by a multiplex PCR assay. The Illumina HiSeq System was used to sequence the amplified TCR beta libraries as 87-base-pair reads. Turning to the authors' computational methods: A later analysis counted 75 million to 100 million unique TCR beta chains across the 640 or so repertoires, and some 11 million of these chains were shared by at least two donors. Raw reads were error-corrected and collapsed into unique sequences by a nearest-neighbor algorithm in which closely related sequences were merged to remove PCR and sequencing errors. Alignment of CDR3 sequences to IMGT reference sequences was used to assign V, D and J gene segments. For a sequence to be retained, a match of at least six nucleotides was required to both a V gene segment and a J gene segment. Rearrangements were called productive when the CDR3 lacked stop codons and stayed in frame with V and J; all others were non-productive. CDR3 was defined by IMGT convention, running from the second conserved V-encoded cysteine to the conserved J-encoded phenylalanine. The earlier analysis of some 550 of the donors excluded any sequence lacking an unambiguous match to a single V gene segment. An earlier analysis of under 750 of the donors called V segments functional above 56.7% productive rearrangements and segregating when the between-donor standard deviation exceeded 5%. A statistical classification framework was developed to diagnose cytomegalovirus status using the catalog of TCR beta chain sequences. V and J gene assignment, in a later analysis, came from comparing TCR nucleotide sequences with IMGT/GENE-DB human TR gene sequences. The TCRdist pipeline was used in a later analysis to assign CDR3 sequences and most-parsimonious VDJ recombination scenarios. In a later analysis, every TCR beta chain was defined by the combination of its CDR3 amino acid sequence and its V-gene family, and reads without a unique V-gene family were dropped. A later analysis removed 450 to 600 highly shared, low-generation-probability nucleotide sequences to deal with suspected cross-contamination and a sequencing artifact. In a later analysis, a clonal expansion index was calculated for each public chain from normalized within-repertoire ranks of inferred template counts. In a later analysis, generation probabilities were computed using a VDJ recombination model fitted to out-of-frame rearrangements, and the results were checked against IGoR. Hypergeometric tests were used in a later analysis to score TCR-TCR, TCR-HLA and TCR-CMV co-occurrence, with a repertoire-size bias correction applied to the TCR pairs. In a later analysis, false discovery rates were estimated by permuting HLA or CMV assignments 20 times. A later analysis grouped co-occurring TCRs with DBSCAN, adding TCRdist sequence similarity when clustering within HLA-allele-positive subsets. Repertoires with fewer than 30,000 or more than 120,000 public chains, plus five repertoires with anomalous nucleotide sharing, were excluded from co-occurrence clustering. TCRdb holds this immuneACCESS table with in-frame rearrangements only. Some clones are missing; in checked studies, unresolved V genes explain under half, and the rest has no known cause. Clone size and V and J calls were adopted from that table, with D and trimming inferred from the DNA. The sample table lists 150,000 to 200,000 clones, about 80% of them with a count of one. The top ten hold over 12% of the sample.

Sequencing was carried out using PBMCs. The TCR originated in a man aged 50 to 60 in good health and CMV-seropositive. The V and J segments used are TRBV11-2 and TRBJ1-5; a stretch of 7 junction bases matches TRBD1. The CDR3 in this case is CASSLGTGDYQPQHF. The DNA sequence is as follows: TGTGCCAGCAGCTTAGGGACAGGTGACTATCAGCCCCAGCATTTT.